This T cell receptor (beta chain) derives from a study of T cell responses to AZD1222 COVID-19 vaccine. Study conclusions and caveats: Spike-specific TCR repertoires showed rising breadth and depth after two AZD1222 doses. Donors, mostly white British, included more females; clonal diversity was possibly underestimated.

A word on this clone: Its antigen is still unknown.

The CDR3 runs to 15 residues. CDR1 and CDR2 (germline): MNHEY, SVGAGI. The J segment lost 5 bases and the V segment lost 0 bases, leaving 3 bases of the junction unmatched. Using immunoSEQ multiplex PCR, the repertoire was profiled, and TCRdb retains in-frame clones only, with some absent. The sample includes 90,000 to 130,000 clones, around 84% of them seen just once. This sample comprised peripheral blood, obtained on day 0 of AZD1222 vaccination. The receptor was isolated from an adult in good health. The rearrangement joins TRBV6-5 to TRBJ1-2; 10 bases match TRBD1. The chain's CDR3 is CASSYSGTGAYGYTF. CDR3 nucleotide sequence: TGTGCCAGCAGTTACTCCGGGACAGGGGCGTATGGCTACACCTTC.